A single sample is the source of the 16 T cell receptor beta chains below, sequenced in a study of blood T cell repertoires in COVID-19. Clones were read by immunoSEQ multiplex PCR, and TCRdb kept only the in-frame ones, dropping some. The data contain 90,000 to 130,000 clones, 85% of them singletons. Sequences were obtained from peripheral blood. The receptors shown here come from a man aged 35 to 55 with acute or convalescent COVID-19.

CDR3 in amino acids: CASSSMGSNTEAFF. For the CDR3, the DNA is TGTGCCAGCAGCTCAATGGGCAGTAACACTGAAGCTTTCTTT. The chain has TRBV5-6 and TRBJ1-1; D is undetermined. The CDR3 extends over 14 amino acids. V was trimmed by 3 bases and J by 2 bases, leaving 11 bases between them. CDR1 and CDR2 (germline): SGHDT, YYEEEE.

This clone came up once. The V gene is TRBV3-1 (or the pseudogene TRBV3-2), the J gene TRBJ1-1; a possible D gene is TRBD1 (6 bases). The CDR3 is 13 residues long. The germline V gene encodes CDR1 LGHDT and CDR2 YNNKEL (reference sequence). Trimming removed 4 bases from V and 1 base from J, with 7 bases in between. The CDR3 nucleotides are TGTGCCAGCAGCCGGGGGCAGAACACTGAAGCTTTCTTT. Translation: CASSRGQNTEAFF.

Worth noting for this clone: The same CDR3 can be traced to other DNA sequences in this sample. The J gene is TRBJ2-3, the V gene TRBV5-1; TRBD1 is a possible D gene (6 bases). Trimming took off 1 base at V and 6 bases at J, with 6 bases between the two ends. This CDR3 has 12 residues. Germline V CDR1 and CDR2: SGHRS, YFSETQ. The CDR3 sequence: CASSLTGDTQYF. Here the CDR3 DNA reads TGCGCCAGCAGCTTGACAGGGGATACGCAGTATTTT.

J is TRBJ1-2 and V is TRBV11-2, with D perhaps matching TRBD1 (5 bases). With 5 bases removed from V and 3 bases from J, the gap between germline ends came to 7 bases. This CDR3 region has 12 residues. CDR1 and CDR2 (germline): SGHAT, FQNNGV. CDR3 bases: TGTGCCAGCAGCCCAGGGTACTATGGCTACACCTTC. Residues: CASSPGYYGYTF. The variable domain in full, completed from reference TRBV11-2 and TRBJ1-2, reads EAGVAQSPRYKIIEKRQSVAFWCNPISGHATLYWYQQILGQGPKLLIQFQNNGVVDDSQLPKDRFSAERLKGVDSTLKIQPAKLEDSAVYLCASSPGYYGYTFGSGTRLTVV.

The V gene is TRBV18, the J gene TRBJ1-5; no definite D call. Trimming stripped 6 bases from V and 2 bases from J, with 14 bases between. The CDR3 runs 15 residues. Per germline, CDR1 KGHSH and CDR2 LQKENI. The CDR3 here is CASSSRGTGNQPQHF. The CDR3 DNA reads TGTGCCAGCTCCTCACGGGGTACGGGCAATCAGCCCCAGCATTTT. The entire variable domain, with the rest obtained from reference TRBV18 and TRBJ1-5, is as follows: NAGVMQNPRHLVRRRGQEARLRCSPMKGHSHVYWYRQLPEEGLKFMVYLQKENIIDESGMPKERFSAEFPKEGPSILRIQQVVRGDSAAYFCASSSRGTGNQPQHFGDGTRLSIL.

J is TRBJ2-2 and V is TRBV9, with D possibly matching TRBD1 (5 bases). With 7 bases removed from V and 9 bases from J, the gap between germline ends came to 22 bases. Germline V gene data show CDR1 as SGDLS and CDR2 as YYNGEE. CDR3 size: 15 residues. CDR3 loop: CASSVGLGEVWELFF. DNA of the CDR3: TGTGCCAGCTCGGTCGGGCTAGGGGAAGTTTGGGAGCTGTTTTTT.

The rearrangement uses TRBV2 and TRBJ2-3; D is ambiguous. The CDR3 length is 13 residues. Trimming cost V 1 base and J 4 bases, with 6 bases left between them. CDR1 is SNHLY, CDR2 FYNNEI, per germline. This chain's CDR3 is CASSEELPDTQYF. Here the CDR3 DNA reads TGTGCCAGCAGTGAAGAGCTGCCAGATACGCAGTATTTT.

This chain joins TRBV5-8 and TRBJ2-6; possible D gene TRBD1, 5 bases. Germline-derived CDR1 and CDR2 are SGHTS and YDEGEE. With 0 bases removed from V and 0 bases from J, the gap between germline ends came to 10 bases. This CDR3 comprises 17 residues. CDR3 protein: CASSLGRAPSGANVLTF. The CDR3 nucleotides are TGTGCCAGCAGCTTGGGCAGGGCACCCTCTGGGGCCAACGTCCTGACTTTC.

The rearrangement joins TRBV6-2 or TRBV6-3 to TRBJ2-5; 14 bases are a match to TRBD2. The J segment lost 0 bases and the V segment lost 2 bases, leaving 14 bases of the junction unmatched. The CDR3 totals 21 residues. Looked up from germline, CDR1 is MNHEY and CDR2 is SVGEGT. CDR3 loop: CASSYRDPGLAGEWNQETQYF. The CDR3 DNA reads TGTGCCAGCAGTTACAGGGACCCGGGACTAGCGGGAGAGTGGAACCAAGAGACCCAGTACTTC.

This chain's CDR3 is CASSVGLAGSADTQYF. The CDR3 DNA follows: TGTGCCAGCAGCGTGGGACTAGCGGGGTCCGCAGATACGCAGTATTTT. The chain links TRBV5-8 to TRBJ2-3; 13 positions agree with TRBD2. V shed 4 bases and J 4 bases; nucleotides not matched to a gene: 6. The CDR3 consists of 16 residues. The germline V gene has CDR1 SGHTS and CDR2 YDEGEE. Looking up the rest from reference TRBV5-8 and TRBJ2-3 gives the full variable domain: EAGVTQSPTHLIKTRGQQATLRCSPISGHTSVYWYQQALGLGLQFLLWYDEGEERNRGNFPPRFSGRQFPNYSSELNVNALELEDSALYLCASSVGLAGSADTQYFGPGTRLTVL.

The rearrangement joins TRBV5-4 to TRBJ1-1, with D unclear. The V and J ends lost 4 bases and 1 base respectively, with 8 bases between them. This CDR3 region has 13 residues. Germline V gives CDR1 SGHNT, CDR2 YYREEE (reference sequence). As DNA, the CDR3 is TGTGCCAGCAGCATACGACAGAACACTGAAGCTTTCTTT. Protein: CASSIRQNTEAFF.

The chain joins TRBV29-1 to TRBJ2-1, with D possibly being TRBD1 (6 bases). CDR3 length: 12 residues. The germline V gene encodes CDR1 SQVTM and CDR2 ANQGSEA. The DNA for the CDR3 is TGCACCGTGGGCAGGGGCGTCGATGAGCAGTTCTTC. As protein: CTVGRGVDEQFF.

The chain is built from TRBV2 and TRBJ2-6, with D possibly being TRBD1 (6 bases). The CDR3 loop spans 14 amino acids. CDR1 SNHLY and CDR2 FYNNEI come from the germline V gene. Trimming cost V 7 bases and J 3 bases, with 10 bases left between them. The CDR3 sequence is CASIKGGGANVLTF. Written as DNA, the CDR3 is TGTGCCAGCATAAAAGGGGGTGGGGCCAACGTCCTGACTTTC.

This clone occurred once. The chain links TRBV28 to TRBJ2-5; D possibly corresponds to TRBD2 (6 bases). Trimming shortened V by 5 bases and J by 5 bases, and 18 bases separated the two germline ends. CDR3 size: 15 residues. Germline V CDR1 and CDR2: MDHEN, SYDVKM. The DNA for the CDR3 is TGTGCCAGCAGTCCAGTAGGTCTAGGAGGGGAGACCCAGTACTTC. It codes for CASSPVGLGGETQYF.

J is TRBJ1-5 and V is TRBV18; TRBD1 might be the D (5 bases). CDR3 length equals 16 residues. Trimming left V 2 bases short and J 2 bases short, with 13 bases between. Germline V gene data show CDR1 as KGHSH and CDR2 as LQKENI. CDR3 nucleotide sequence: TGTGCCAGCTCACCAGATTCGGGGGACGGCAATCAGCCCCAGCATTTT. This sequence encodes CASSPDSGDGNQPQHF.

This clone occurred once. V is TRBV7-9 and J is TRBJ2-1; D gene unclear. The CDR3 has 12 amino acids. Germline CDR1 reads SEHNR; CDR2 reads FQNEAQ (reference sequence). The V end lost 3 bases, the J end lost 9 bases, and 9 bases lay between the germline ends. CDR3 loop: CASSFVIGEQFF. The CDR3 DNA is TGTGCCAGCAGCTTTGTGATCGGTGAGCAGTTCTTC.